This TCR beta chain was obtained from a study of vaccination effects on CD4 cells after COVID-19. Here immunoSEQ multiplex PCR was the method, and the copy in TCRdb shows in-frame clones only, minus some. The sample records about 46,000 clones, about 70% being singletons. The CDR3 loop spans 15 amino acids. The germline gives CDR1 SNHLY, CDR2 FYNNEI. V trimming: 6 bases; J trimming: 2 bases; junction bases outside the gene matches: 6. Antigen-specific CD4+ T cells were expanded (with viral peptide pools) by the ViraFEST assay ahead of sequencing. Upon completion of about ten days in culture, CD4+ T cells were isolated. As their vaccination, participants received two doses of either BNT162b2 or mRNA-1273. As for this clone: The antigen remains undetermined.

The starting material was CD4+ T cells from PBMCs cultured with HCoV-OC43 spike peptides, obtained after COVID-19 vaccination. Subset described: HCoV-OC43 spike overlapping peptide pool stimulation. The TCR comes from a human donor who received a COVID-19 vaccine. V usage is TRBV2 and J usage is TRBJ1-5; 8 nucleotides align to TRBD1. CDR3 amino acids: CASSQGAYGNQPQHF. Here the CDR3 DNA reads TGTGCCAGCAGCCAGGGGGCTTATGGCAATCAGCCCCAGCATTTT.